The 3 T cell receptor beta chains reported below all come from one sample, sequenced in a study of T cell changes during pregnancy in multiple sclerosis (dated by TCRdb to between 2018 and 2021). Library prep was done by the immunoSEQ multiplex PCR assay. The source is immuneACCESS, and TCRdb retained only in-frame sequences with V and J called. Part of the clones is not carried over; for the studies checked, unresolved V genes explain less than half of this, and the remainder is unexplained. The sample data list some 85,000 clones, and approximately 94% of these were observed just once. In total, the top ten clones hold about 0.84% of the sample. Specimen: peripheral blood, collected in the third trimester of pregnancy. The receptors shown here come from a female donor with multiple sclerosis, enrolled in a pregnancy study.

This rearrangement joins TRBV5-1 to TRBJ1-1; 7 positions agree with TRBD1. The CDR3 is 12 amino acids. With V trimmed by 8 bases and J by 5 bases, 6 bases remained unmatched. Germline assignment: CDR1 SGHRS and CDR2 YFSETQ. For the CDR3, the DNA is TGCGCCAGTTCCAACAGGGGAACTGAAGCTTTCTTT. This codes for CASSNRGTEAFF.

CDR3 loop: CASSQTQGDEQYF. The CDR3 nucleotides read TGTGCCAGCAGCCAAACACAGGGTGACGAGCAGTACTTC. This rearrangement joins TRBV7-6 to TRBJ2-7; tentative D call: TRBD1 (6 bases). The CDR3 runs 13 residues. Germline V lookup: CDR1 SGHVS, CDR2 FNYEAQ. Trimming removed 5 bases at V and 5 bases at J, with 13 bases between.

V gene TRBV27 combines with J gene TRBJ2-3; maybe TRBD2 (5 bases). The CDR3 length is 14 residues. Trimming took 10 bases from V and 2 from J, leaving 16 bases between them. CDR1 MNHEY and CDR2 SMNVEV come from the germline V gene (reference sequence). The CDR3 is CATRPRVSTDTQYF. CDR3 DNA: TGTGCCACCCGCCCGCGGGTTTCCACAGATACGCAGTATTTT.